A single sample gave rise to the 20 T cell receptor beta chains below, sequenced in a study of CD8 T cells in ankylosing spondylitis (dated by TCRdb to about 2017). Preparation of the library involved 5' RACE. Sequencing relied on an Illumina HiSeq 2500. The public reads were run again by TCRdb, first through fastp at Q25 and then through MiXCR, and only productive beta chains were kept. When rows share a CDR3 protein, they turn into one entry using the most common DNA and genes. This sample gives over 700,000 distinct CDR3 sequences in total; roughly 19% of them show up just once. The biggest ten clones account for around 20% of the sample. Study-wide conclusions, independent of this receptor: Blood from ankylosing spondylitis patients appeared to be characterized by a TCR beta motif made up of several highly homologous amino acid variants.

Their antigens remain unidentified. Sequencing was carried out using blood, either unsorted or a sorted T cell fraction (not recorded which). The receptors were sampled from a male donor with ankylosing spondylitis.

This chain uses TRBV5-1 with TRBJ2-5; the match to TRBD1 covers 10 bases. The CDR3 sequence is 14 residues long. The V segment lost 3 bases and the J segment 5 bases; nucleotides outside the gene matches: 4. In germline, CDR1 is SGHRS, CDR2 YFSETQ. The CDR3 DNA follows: TGCGCCAGCAGCTGGACAGGGGGGCAGGAGACCCAGTACTTC. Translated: CASSWTGGQETQYF.

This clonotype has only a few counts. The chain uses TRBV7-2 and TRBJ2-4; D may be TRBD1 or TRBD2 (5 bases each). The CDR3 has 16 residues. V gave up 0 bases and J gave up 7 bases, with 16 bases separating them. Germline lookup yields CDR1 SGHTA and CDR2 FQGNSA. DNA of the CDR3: TGTGCCAGCAGCTTAGCGGGGACCCTAGTAGGGAACATTCAGTACTTC. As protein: CASSLAGTLVGNIQYF.

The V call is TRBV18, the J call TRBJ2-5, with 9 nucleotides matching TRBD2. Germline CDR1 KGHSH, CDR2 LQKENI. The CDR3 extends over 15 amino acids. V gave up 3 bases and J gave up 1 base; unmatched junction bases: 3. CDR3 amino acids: CASSPTSGFQETQYF. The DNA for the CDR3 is TGTGCCAGCTCACCGACTAGCGGTTTCCAAGAGACCCAGTACTTC.

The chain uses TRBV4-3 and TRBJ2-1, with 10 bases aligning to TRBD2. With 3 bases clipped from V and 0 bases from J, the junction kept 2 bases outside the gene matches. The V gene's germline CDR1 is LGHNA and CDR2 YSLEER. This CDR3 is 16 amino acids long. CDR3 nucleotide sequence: TGCGCCAGCAGCCAGGGACTAGCGAGCTCCTACAATGAGCAGTTCTTC. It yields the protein CASSQGLASSYNEQFF.

The CDR3 loop is CASREIGLTYEQYF. The CDR3, as DNA: TGTGCCAGCAGAGAGATTGGACTAACCTACGAGCAGTACTTC. J is TRBJ2-7 and V is TRBV7-9, with D possibly being TRBD2 (6 bases). The germline V gene encodes CDR1 SEHNR and CDR2 FQNEAQ (reference sequence). The CDR3 has 14 residues. V shed 6 bases and J shed 2 bases, with 14 bases lying between them.

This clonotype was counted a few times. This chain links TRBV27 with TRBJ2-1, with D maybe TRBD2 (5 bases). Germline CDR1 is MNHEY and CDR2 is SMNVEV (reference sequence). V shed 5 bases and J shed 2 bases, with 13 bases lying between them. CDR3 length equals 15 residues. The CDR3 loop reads CASSSGPQAYNEQFF. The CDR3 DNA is TGTGCCAGCAGTAGCGGCCCCCAGGCCTACAATGAGCAGTTCTTC.

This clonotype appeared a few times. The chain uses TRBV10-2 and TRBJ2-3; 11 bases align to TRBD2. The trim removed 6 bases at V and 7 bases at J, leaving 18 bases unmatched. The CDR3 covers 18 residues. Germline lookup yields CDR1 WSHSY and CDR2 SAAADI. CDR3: CASRKVGLAAPIEYTQYF. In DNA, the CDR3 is TGCGCCAGCAGGAAGGTGGGACTAGCGGCTCCTATAGAGTATACGCAGTATTTT.

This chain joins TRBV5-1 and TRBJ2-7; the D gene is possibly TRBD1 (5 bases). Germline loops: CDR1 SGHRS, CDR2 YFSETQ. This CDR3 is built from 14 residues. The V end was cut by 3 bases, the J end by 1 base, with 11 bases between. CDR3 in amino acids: CASSSTAGSYEQYF. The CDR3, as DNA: TGCGCCAGCAGCTCCACCGCAGGGTCCTACGAGCAGTACTTC.

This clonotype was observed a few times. The CDR3, as DNA: TGTGCCAGCAACGATAATTCACCCCTCCACTTT. This codes for CASNDNSPLHF. The chain has TRBV6-1 and TRBJ1-6; unclear D gene. Per the germline V gene, CDR1 is MNHNS and CDR2 is SASEGT. V lost 7 bases and J lost 5, with 3 bases in between. CDR3 length equals 11 residues.

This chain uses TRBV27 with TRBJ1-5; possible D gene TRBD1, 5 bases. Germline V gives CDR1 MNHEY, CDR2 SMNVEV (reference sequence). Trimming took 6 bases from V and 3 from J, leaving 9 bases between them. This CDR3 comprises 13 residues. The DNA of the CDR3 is TGTGCCAGCAGGGACAACCTCAATCAGCCCCAGCATTTT. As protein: CASRDNLNQPQHF.

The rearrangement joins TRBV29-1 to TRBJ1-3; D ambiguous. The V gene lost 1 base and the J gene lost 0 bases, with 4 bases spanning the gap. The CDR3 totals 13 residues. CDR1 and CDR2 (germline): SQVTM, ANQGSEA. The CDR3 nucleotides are TGCAGCGTTGAAGGAAGCTCTGGAAACACCATATATTTT. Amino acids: CSVEGSSGNTIYF.

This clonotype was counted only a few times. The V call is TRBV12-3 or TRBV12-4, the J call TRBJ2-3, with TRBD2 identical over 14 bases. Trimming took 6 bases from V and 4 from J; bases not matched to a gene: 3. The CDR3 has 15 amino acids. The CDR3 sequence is CASRRLAGGSDTQYF. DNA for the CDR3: TGTGCCAGCAGGCGACTAGCGGGGGGGTCAGATACGCAGTATTTT.

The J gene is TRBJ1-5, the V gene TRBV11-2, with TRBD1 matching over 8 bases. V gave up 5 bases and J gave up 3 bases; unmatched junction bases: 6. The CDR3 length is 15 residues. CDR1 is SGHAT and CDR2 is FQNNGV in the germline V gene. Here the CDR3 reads CASSPGGYANQPQHF. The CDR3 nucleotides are TGTGCCAGCAGCCCAGGGGGCTATGCCAATCAGCCCCAGCATTTT.

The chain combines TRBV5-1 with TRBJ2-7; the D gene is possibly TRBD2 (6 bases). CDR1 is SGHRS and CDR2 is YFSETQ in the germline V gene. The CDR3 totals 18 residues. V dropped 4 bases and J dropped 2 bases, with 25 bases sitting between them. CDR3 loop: CASSGFPSGAGLPYEQYF. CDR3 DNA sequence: TGCGCCAGCAGCGGTTTCCCGAGCGGAGCGGGCCTACCCTACGAGCAGTACTTC.

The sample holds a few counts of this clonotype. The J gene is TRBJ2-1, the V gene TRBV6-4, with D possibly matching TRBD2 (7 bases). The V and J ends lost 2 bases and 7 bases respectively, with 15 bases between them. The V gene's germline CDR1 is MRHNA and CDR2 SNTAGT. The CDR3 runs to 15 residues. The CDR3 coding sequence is TGTGCCAGCAGTGACGGCGGGGGCCATGGTAATGAGCAGTTCTTC. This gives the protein CASSDGGGHGNEQFF.

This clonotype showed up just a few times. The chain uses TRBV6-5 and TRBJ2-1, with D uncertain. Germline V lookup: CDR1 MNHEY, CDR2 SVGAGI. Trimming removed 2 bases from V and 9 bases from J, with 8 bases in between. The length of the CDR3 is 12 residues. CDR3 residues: CASSYTPGEQFF. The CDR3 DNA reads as TGTGCCAGCAGTTACACACCGGGTGAGCAGTTCTTC.

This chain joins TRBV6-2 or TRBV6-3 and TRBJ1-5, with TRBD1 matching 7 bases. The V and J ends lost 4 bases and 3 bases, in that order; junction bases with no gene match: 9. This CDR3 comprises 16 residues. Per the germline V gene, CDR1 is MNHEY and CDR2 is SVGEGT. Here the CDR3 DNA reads TGTGCCAGCAGTTTGCCGACAGGGCAGACCAATCAGCCCCAGCATTTT. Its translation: CASSLPTGQTNQPQHF.

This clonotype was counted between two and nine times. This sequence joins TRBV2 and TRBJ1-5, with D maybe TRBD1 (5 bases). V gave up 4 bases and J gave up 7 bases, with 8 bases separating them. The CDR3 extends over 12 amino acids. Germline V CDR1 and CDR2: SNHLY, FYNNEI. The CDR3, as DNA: TGTGCCAGCAGTGGACAGTCCCAGCCCCAGCATTTT. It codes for CASSGQSQPQHF. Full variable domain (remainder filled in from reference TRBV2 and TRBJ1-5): EPEVTQTPSHQVTQMGQEVILRCVPISNHLYFYWYRQILGQKVEFLVSFYNNEISEKSEIFDDQFSVERPDGSNFTLKIRSTKLEDSAMYFCASSGQSQPQHFGDGTRLSIL.

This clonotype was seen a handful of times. The CDR3 nucleotides read TGCGCCAGCAGCTCGGGACTAGCGGGAGGGGGGATCCGAGATGAGCAGTTCTTC. This encodes CASSSGLAGGGIRDEQFF. The chain links TRBV5-1 to TRBJ2-1; 16 bases agree with TRBD2. V shed 3 bases, J shed 8 bases, and the junction held 11 bases outside the gene matches. Germline CDR1 SGHRS, CDR2 YFSETQ. The CDR3 consists of 18 residues.

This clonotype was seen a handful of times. CDR3 coding DNA: TGTGCCAGCAGCGTACAGCCCGAAGCCCGCACCGGGGAGCTGTTTTTT. This codes for CASSVQPEARTGELFF. The chain couples TRBV9 to TRBJ2-2; D gene unclear. This CDR3 has 16 residues. Germline CDR1 reads SGDLS; CDR2 reads YYNGEE. V was pared by 1 base and J by 4 bases, with 14 bases between.